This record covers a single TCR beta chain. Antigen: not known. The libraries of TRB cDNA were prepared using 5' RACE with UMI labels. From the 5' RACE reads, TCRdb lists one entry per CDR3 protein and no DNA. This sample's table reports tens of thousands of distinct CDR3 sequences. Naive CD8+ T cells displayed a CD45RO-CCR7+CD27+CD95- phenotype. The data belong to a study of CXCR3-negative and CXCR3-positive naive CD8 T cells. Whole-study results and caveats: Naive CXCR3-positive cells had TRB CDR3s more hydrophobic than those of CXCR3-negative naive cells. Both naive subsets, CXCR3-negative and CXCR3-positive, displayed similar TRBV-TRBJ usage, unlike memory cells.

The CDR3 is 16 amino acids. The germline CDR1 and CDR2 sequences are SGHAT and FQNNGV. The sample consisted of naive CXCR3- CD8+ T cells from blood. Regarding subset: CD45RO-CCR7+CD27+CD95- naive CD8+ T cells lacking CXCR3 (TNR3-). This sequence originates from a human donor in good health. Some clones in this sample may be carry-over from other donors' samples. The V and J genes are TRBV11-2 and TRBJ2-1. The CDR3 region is CASSLDRGSSYNEQFF. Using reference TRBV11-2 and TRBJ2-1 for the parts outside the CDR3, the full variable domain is EAGVAQSPRYKIIEKRQSVAFWCNPISGHATLYWYQQILGQGPKLLIQFQNNGVVDDSQLPKDRFSAERLKGVDSTLKIQPAKLEDSAVYLCASSLDRGSSYNEQFFGPGTRLTVL.